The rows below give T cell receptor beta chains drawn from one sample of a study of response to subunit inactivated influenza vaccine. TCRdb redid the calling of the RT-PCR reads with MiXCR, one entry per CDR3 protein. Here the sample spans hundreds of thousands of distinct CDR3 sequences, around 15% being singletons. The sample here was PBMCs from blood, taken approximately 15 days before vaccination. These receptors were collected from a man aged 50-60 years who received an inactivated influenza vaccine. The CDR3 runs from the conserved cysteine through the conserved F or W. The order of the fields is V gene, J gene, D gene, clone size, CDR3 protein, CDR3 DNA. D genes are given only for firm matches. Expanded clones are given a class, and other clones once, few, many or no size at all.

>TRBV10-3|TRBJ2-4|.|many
CAISGGDNKNIQYF
TGTGCCATCAGTGGGGGGGACAACAAAAACATTCAGTACTTC
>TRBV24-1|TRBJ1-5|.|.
CATSERGAGDQPQHF
TGTGCCACCAGTGAGCGGGGGGCAGGGGATCAGCCCCAGCATTTT
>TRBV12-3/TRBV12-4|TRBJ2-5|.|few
CASSLPAAGTQYF
TGTGCCAGCAGTTTACCAGCAGCGGGGACCCAGTACTTC
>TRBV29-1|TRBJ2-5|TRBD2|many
CSAVAGGETQYF
TGCAGCGCTGTAGCGGGAGGGGAGACCCAGTACTTC
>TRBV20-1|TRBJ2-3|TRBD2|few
CSASWTSGFPTDTQYF
TGCAGTGCTAGTTGGACTAGCGGGTTTCCCACAGATACGCAGTATTTT
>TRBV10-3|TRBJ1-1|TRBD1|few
CAISGTGEAFF
TGTGCCATCAGTGGGACAGGTGAAGCTTTCTTT
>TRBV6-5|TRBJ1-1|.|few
CASSYFNWGQENTEAFF
TGTGCCAGCAGTTACTTTAATTGGGGACAAGAGAACACTGAAGCTTTCTTT
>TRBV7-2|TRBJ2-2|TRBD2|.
CASSSTSGSVTGELFF
TGTGCCAGCAGCTCCACTAGCGGGAGTGTTACCGGGGAGCTGTTTTTT
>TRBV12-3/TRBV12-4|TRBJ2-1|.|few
CASSAGQPQFF
TGTGCCAGCAGTGCCGGACAGCCGCAGTTCTTC
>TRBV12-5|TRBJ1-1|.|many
CASGLVQGKNTEAFF
TGTGCTAGTGGTTTGGTTCAGGGGAAGAACACTGAAGCTTTCTTT
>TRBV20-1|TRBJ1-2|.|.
CSARDQGRADFYTF
TGCAGTGCTAGAGATCAAGGGAGGGCAGACTTCTACACCTTC
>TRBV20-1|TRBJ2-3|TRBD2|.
CSALTGTSGMGDTQYF
TGCAGTGCTTTAACTGGGACTAGCGGGATGGGAGATACGCAGTATTTT
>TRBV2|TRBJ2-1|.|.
CASSELLLTTYNEQFF
TGTGCCAGCAGTGAGCTCCTCCTGACCACTTACAATGAGCAGTTCTTC
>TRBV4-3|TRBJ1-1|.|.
CASSPGRRNTEAFF
TGCGCCAGCAGCCCGGGACGTAGGAACACTGAAGCTTTCTTT
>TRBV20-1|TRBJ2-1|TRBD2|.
CSAFSLAGTGEQFF
TGCAGTGCTTTTAGCCTAGCGGGGACGGGTGAGCAGTTCTTC
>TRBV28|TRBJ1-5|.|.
CASSLFRGEVKPQHF
TGTGCCAGCAGTTTATTTCGGGGGGAGGTAAAGCCCCAGCATTTT
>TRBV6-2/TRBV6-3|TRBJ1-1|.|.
CASSYEPWRMNTEAFF
TGTGCCAGCAGTTACGAACCATGGAGAATGAACACTGAAGCTTTCTTT
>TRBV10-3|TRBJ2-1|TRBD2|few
CAISGAGRAYEQFF
TGTGCCATCAGTGGAGCGGGGAGGGCCTATGAGCAGTTCTTC
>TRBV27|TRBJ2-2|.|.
CASSALSGETGELFF
TGTGCCAGCAGTGCACTTTCAGGGGAAACCGGGGAGCTGTTTTTT
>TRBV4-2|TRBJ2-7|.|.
CASSQANGAPPYEQYF
TGTGCCAGCAGCCAGGCCAATGGGGCTCCTCCCTACGAGCAGTACTTC
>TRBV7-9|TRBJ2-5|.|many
CASSLEGYQETQYF
TGTGCCAGCAGCTTAGAAGGGTACCAAGAGACCCAGTACTTC
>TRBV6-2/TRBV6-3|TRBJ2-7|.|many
CASSQTAYEQYF
TGTGCCAGCAGTCAGACAGCCTACGAGCAGTACTTC
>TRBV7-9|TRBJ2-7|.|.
CATTPEWETYEQYF
TGTGCCACCACCCCTGAGTGGGAGACCTACGAGCAGTACTTC
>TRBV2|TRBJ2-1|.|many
CASSDRTGRKDNEQFF
TGTGCCAGCAGTGACAGAACGGGACGCAAAGACAATGAGCAGTTCTTC
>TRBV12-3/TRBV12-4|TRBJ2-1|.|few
CASSPGARGGGEQFF
TGTGCCAGCAGTCCAGGGGCTAGGGGAGGGGGTGAGCAGTTCTTC
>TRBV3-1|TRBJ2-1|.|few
CASSPSGGDHNEQFF
TGTGCCAGCAGCCCCTCCGGCGGGGACCACAATGAGCAGTTCTTC
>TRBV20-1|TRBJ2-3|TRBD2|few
CSAALYGTSKTDTQYF
TGCAGTGCCGCTCTATATGGGACTAGCAAGACAGATACGCAGTATTTT
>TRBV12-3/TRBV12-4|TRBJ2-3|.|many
CASIQDYTTDTQYF
TGTGCCAGCATCCAAGATTACACCACAGATACGCAGTATTTT
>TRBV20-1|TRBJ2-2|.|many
CSARDIYTGELFF
TGCAGTGCTAGAGATATTTACACCGGGGAGCTGTTTTTT
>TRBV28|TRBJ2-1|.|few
CASSFRQEVVVYNEQFF
TGTGCCAGCAGTTTTCGGCAGGAGGTTGTAGTCTACAATGAGCAGTTCTTC
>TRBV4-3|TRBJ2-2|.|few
CASSPTPTGSTGGELFF
TGCGCCAGCAGCCCCACACCCACCGGGTCGACGGGCGGGGAGCTGTTTTTT
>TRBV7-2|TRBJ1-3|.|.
CASSLALTRGGTIYF
TGTGCCAGCAGCTTAGCGCTAACCAGGGGAGGCACCATATATTTT
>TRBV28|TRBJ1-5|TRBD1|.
CASNGDRVDQPQHF
TGTGCCAGCAACGGGGACAGGGTCGACCAGCCCCAGCATTTT
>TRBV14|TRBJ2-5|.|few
CASSQGDLGTQYF
TGTGCCAGCAGCCAAGGTGACCTCGGGACCCAGTACTTC
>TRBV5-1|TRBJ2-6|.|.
CASSLVGVKAGANVLTF
TGCGCCAGCAGCTTGGTAGGGGTAAAGGCTGGGGCCAACGTCCTGACTTTC
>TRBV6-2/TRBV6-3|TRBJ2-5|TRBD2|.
CASRPSGGKETQYF
TGTGCCAGCAGACCTAGCGGGGGTAAAGAGACCCAGTACTTC
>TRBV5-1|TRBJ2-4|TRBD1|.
CASSPTVRTGGKNIQYF
TGCGCCAGCAGCCCAACTGTTCGGACAGGGGGTAAAAACATTCAGTACTTC
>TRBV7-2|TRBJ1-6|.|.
CASSLIGLQGYNSPLHF
TGTGCCAGTAGCTTAATCGGCTTACAGGGTTATAATTCACCCCTCCACTTT
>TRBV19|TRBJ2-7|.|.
CATRDYQGEQYF
TGTGCCACCAGAGATTACCAGGGCGAGCAGTACTTC
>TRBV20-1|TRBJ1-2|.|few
CSASPRDRLGGYTF
TGCAGTGCTAGTCCCCGGGACCGGCTCGGGGGCTACACCTTC
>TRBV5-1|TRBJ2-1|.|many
CASSHDNEQFF
TGCGCCAGCAGCCACGACAATGAGCAGTTCTTC
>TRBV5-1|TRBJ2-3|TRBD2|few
CASSLASGGVTDTQYF
TGCGCCAGCAGCTTGGCCAGCGGGGGGGTCACAGATACGCAGTATTTT
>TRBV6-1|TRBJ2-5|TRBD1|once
CASSRPGQVETQYF
TGTGCCAGCAGCCGCCCGGGACAGGTGGAGACCCAGTACTTC
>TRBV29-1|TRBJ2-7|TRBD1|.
CSVRDSYSYEQYF
TGCAGCGTCCGGGACAGCTACTCCTACGAGCAGTACTTC
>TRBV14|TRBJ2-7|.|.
CASSQDHLGQVTSYEQYF
TGTGCCAGCAGCCAAGACCATCTTGGGCAGGTGACCTCCTACGAGCAGTACTTC
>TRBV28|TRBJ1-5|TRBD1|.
CASSRYPQGATGNQPQHF
TGTGCCAGCAGCCGGTACCCCCAGGGGGCTACGGGCAATCAGCCCCAGCATTTT
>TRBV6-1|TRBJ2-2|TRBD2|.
CASSVAGAYGELFF
TGTGCCAGCAGTGTAGCGGGAGCATACGGGGAGCTGTTTTTT
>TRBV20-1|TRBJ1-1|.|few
CSASAGQLDTEAFF
TGCAGTGCTAGTGCCGGCCAACTTGACACTGAAGCTTTCTTT
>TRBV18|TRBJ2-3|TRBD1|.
CASSRDRVPDTQYF
TGTGCCAGCTCACGGGACAGGGTCCCAGATACGCAGTATTTT
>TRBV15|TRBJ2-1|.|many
CATSEGKRAEQFF
TGTGCCACCAGCGAGGGGAAGCGGGCTGAGCAGTTCTTC
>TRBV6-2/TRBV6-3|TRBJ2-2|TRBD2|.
CASSSPGLVSGELFF
TGTGCCAGCAGTTCCCCGGGACTAGTGTCCGGGGAGCTGTTTTTT
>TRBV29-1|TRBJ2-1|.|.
CSVGSLSYNEQFF
TGCAGCGTAGGGTCTCTCTCCTACAATGAGCAGTTCTTC
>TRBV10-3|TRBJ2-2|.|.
CAIRWETGELFF
TGTGCCATCAGGTGGGAAACCGGGGAGCTGTTTTTT
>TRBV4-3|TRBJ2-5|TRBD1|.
CASSQRDRDQETQYF
TGCGCCAGCAGCCAAAGGGACAGGGATCAAGAGACCCAGTACTTC
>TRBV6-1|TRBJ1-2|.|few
CASSQIISGSNTF
TGTGCCAGCAGTCAGATTATATCGGGTAGTAACACCTTC